The T cell receptor beta chain under discussion was sequenced for a study of T cell responses to AZD1222 COVID-19 vaccine. Study observations and caveats: Baseline testing showed seropositivity in only six AZD1222 recipients. Repertoires were collected only later (after the peak T cell response had occurred).

This clone was seen more than once but under ten times. As yet, its antigen is unknown. With 4 bases clipped from V and 2 bases from J, the junction kept 3 bases outside the gene matches. CDR3 length: 13 residues. Germline V gene data show CDR1 as SGHNT and CDR2 as YYREEE (reference sequence). This table comes from immunoSEQ multiplex PCR, and its TCRdb copy is limited to in-frame clones, with some not included. Of about 76,000 clones listed, about three quarters are singletons. The clonotype comes from an adult who received the MenACWY meningococcal vaccine as a control. V is TRBV5-4 and J is TRBJ2-7; 7 bases are shared with TRBD2. The sequenced sample was peripheral blood, obtained 28 days after the second dose of the MenACWY control vaccine. The CDR3, as DNA: TGTGCCAGCAGCCCCGGGGGGACCTACGAGCAGTACTTC. Translated, it gives CASSPGGTYEQYF. Combining the CDR3 with reference TRBV5-4 and TRBJ2-7 gives the whole variable domain ETGVTQSPTHLIKTRGQQVTLRCSSQSGHNTVSWYQQALGQGPQFIFQYYREEENGRGNFPPRFSGLQFPNYSSELNVNALELDDSALYLCASSPGGTYEQYFGPGTRLTVT.